The 9 T cell receptor beta chains presented below share a single source sample, sequenced in a study of breast tumors, draining lymph nodes, adjacent tissues. Axillary draining lymph nodes of breast cancer patients supplied the node samples. MiXCR was run by TCRdb on the multiplex PCR reads, yielding one entry per CDR3 protein. There are 130,000 or so distinct CDR3 sequences in the sample; about a fifth occur only once, and roughly 2.5% lies in the top ten. The sequenced sample was axillary lymph node tissue. The receptors stem from a female donor with breast cancer. Some clones in this sample may be carry-over from other donors' samples.

Comments on this clonotype: A much larger clone differs by one base, so this may be a read error. DNA of the CDR3: TGTGCCAGTGGTCCCGGTCGAGGGAGCGGCCCCTACGAGCAGTACTTC. Protein: CASGPGRGSGPYEQYF. The genes are TRBV19 and TRBJ2-7; a possible D gene is TRBD2 (5 bases). The CDR3 totals 16 residues. V lost 8 bases, J lost 2 bases, and 22 bases lay in between. Germline V gene data show CDR1 as LNHDA and CDR2 as SQIVND (reference sequence).

This sequence joins TRBV4-3 and TRBJ2-7, with 10 bases matching TRBD1. Germline CDR1 is LGHNA and CDR2 is YSLEER. There are 15 residues in the CDR3. With V trimmed by 4 bases and J by 4 bases, 7 bases remained unmatched. The CDR3 region has the DNA TGCGCCAGCAGCCGAGGACAGGGGGGCGGGTACGAGCAGTACTTC. Translation gives CASSRGQGGGYEQYF.

CDR3 loop: CSASDPTSGGYEQYF. In DNA form, the CDR3 reads TGCAGTGCTTCAGACCCGACTAGCGGGGGTTACGAGCAGTACTTC. The genes are TRBV20-1 and TRBJ2-7; TRBD2 aligns across 12 bases. This CDR3 spans 15 amino acids. V lost 5 bases to trimming and J lost 4 bases; unmatched junction nucleotides: 9. Germline V gene data show CDR1 as DFQATT and CDR2 as SNEGSKA (reference sequence).

This clonotype was seen just once. This may come from a read error, since a much larger clone is one base off. CDR3 sequence: CVSSNRGGYGYTF. DNA of the CDR3: TGTGTCAGCAGCAACAGGGGCGGCTATGGCTACACCTTC. The chain has TRBV2 and TRBJ1-2; 7 bases are a match to TRBD1. CDR3 size: 13 residues. Germline CDR1 reads SNHLY; CDR2 reads FYNNEI. Looking up the rest from reference TRBV2 and TRBJ1-2 gives the full variable domain: EPEVTQTPSHQVTQMGQEVILRCVPISNHLYFYWYRQILGQKVEFLVSFYNNEISEKSEIFDDQFSVERPDGSNFTLKIRSTKLEDSAMYFCVSSNRGGYGYTFGSGTRLTVV.

This clonotype was seen repeatedly, ten times or more. The chain recombines TRBV20-1 with TRBJ1-2; D is unclear. Germline V gene sequence: CDR1 DFQATT, CDR2 SNEGSKA (reference sequence). The CDR3 length is 12 residues. The germline V and J ends were trimmed by 3 bases and 2 bases, with 7 bases remaining between them. As DNA, the CDR3 is TGCAGTGCTAGTCCAGACAACTATGGCTACACCTTC. Protein sequence: CSASPDNYGYTF.

At least ten counts were recorded for this clonotype. V gene TRBV20-1 combines with J gene TRBJ2-3; weak D call: TRBD1 (6 bases). In germline, CDR1 is DFQATT, CDR2 SNEGSKA (reference sequence). Between the trimmed V and J ends, which lost 1 base and 0 bases, there was a span of 11 bases. The CDR3 is made up of 15 amino acids. CDR3 in amino acids: CSARGGGTSTDTQYF. The CDR3 DNA reads as TGCAGTGCTAGAGGAGGGGGAACTAGCACAGATACGCAGTATTTT.

This clonotype turned up a few times. A much larger clone lies one base from this, so it may be a read error. V and J are TRBV5-1 and TRBJ2-7, with 8 positions matching TRBD1. From germline, CDR1 is SGHRS and CDR2 YFSETQ. V lost 0 bases and J lost 3; bases outside the gene matches: 5. The CDR3 is 15 residues long. As DNA, the CDR3 is TGCGCCAGCAGCTTGGCGTGGACAGGGAGCTACGAGCAGTACTTC. Its protein is CASSLAWTGSYEQYF.

This clonotype has at least ten counts. The rearrangement uses TRBV11-3 and TRBJ1-4; TRBD1 matches 8 bases. Germline V gene sequence: CDR1 SGHNT, CDR2 YENEEA. The CDR3 contains 15 residues. Losses at the gene ends were 3 bases for V and 4 bases for J; bases not matched to a gene: 4. As DNA, the CDR3 is TGTGCCAGCAGCTTGGGACAGGAGTTTAATGAAAAACTGTTTTTT. Protein sequence: CASSLGQEFNEKLFF.

At least ten counts were recorded for this clonotype. The chain joins TRBV19 to TRBJ2-5; D uncertain. Per the germline V gene, CDR1 is LNHDA and CDR2 is SQIVND (reference sequence). V was trimmed by 3 bases and J by 2 bases, leaving 7 bases between them. CDR3 size: 13 residues. CDR3: CASSIGRQETQYF. For the CDR3, the DNA is TGTGCCAGTAGTATCGGCAGACAAGAGACCCAGTACTTC.